These 27 T cell receptor beta chains were all obtained from the same sample, sequenced in a study of beta chain features in type 1 diabetes. Study-wide results and limits: Within each of all four CD4+ subsets, Type 1 diabetes patients had TCRB CDR3s that were moderately but significantly shorter.

The investigators reverse transcribed all of the isolated RNA, so they sequenced expressed TCRB transcripts. TCRdb's copy holds only in-frame clones and misses some; the assay was immunoSEQ multiplex PCR. The table records some 640,000 clones, around 15% of them present only once. Their recognized antigens are unknown. The sequenced sample was naive CD4+ T cells from blood. The source is a man younger than 35 with type 1 diabetes.

The sample holds a few counts of this clone. V is TRBV30 and J is TRBJ1-1, with D hard to call. V shed 1 base and J shed 7 bases, with 7 bases lying between them. Germline values: CDR1 GTSNPN, CDR2 SVGIG (reference sequence). There are 11 residues in the CDR3. The CDR3 nucleotides read TGTGCCTGGAGTGGTGGAGTTGAAGCTTTCTTT. It translates to CAWSGGVEAFF. Full variable domain (missing parts from reference TRBV30 and TRBJ1-1): SQTIHQWPATLVQPVGSPLSLECTVEGTSNPNLYWYRQAAGRGLQLLFYSVGIGQISSEVPQNLSASRPQDRQFILSSKKLLLSDSGFYLCAWSGGVEAFFGQGTRLTVV.

This sequence joins TRBV9 and TRBJ2-5, with unresolved D. Germline V CDR1 and CDR2: SGDLS, YYNGEE. The CDR3 covers 13 residues. V was pared by 0 bases and J by 4 bases, with 7 bases between. CDR3 sequence: CASSVGLTETQYF. The CDR3 DNA reads as TGTGCCAGCAGCGTAGGCCTCACAGAGACCCAGTACTTC.

The rearrangement uses TRBV20-1 and TRBJ2-1; D ambiguous. The V gene lost 5 bases and the J gene lost 9 bases, with 11 bases spanning the gap. The CDR3 is 11 amino acids. Germline V CDR1 and CDR2: DFQATT, SNEGSKA (reference sequence). CDR3 nucleotide sequence: TGCAGTGCTCGTAGGTTCGGTGAGCAGTTCTTC. Protein product: CSARRFGEQFF.

This clone was observed a few times. The sample holds other DNA sequences that translate to the same CDR3. The V call is TRBV7-9, the J call TRBJ2-3; 7 nucleotides match TRBD1. This CDR3 has 14 residues. J gave up 1 base and V 3 bases, and 1 base lay outside the gene matches. Looked up from germline, CDR1 is SEHNR and CDR2 is FQNEAQ (reference sequence). CDR3 sequence (DNA): TGTGCCAGCAGCTTTACAGGGGGCACAGATACGCAGTATTTT. It codes for CASSFTGGTDTQYF.

In its sample, this clone was seen a few times. The genes are TRBV7-3 and TRBJ1-1; D is unresolved. V dropped 3 bases and J dropped 0 bases, with 5 bases sitting between them. CDR1 is SGHTA, CDR2 FQGTGA, per germline. This CDR3 comprises 13 residues. CDR3 DNA: TGTGCCAGCAGCTTCTCAGTGAACACTGAAGCTTTCTTT. Translating gives CASSFSVNTEAFF.

The chain is built from TRBV2 and TRBJ2-7; 9 bases align to TRBD2. The CDR3 sequence is 14 residues long. After removal of 6 bases from V and 4 bases from J, the junction contained 7 bases not matched to a gene. From germline, CDR1 is SNHLY and CDR2 FYNNEI. DNA for the CDR3: TGTGCCAGCAGGCCTAGTAGCGGGGGATACGAGCAGTACTTC. It is translated as CASRPSSGGYEQYF.

V and J are TRBV5-1 and TRBJ2-4, with TRBD2 as a possible D gene (5 bases). Germline CDR1 SGHRS, CDR2 YFSETQ. V was pared by 4 bases and J by 7 bases, with 12 bases between. This CDR3 has 13 residues. CDR3 region: CASSQGRGNIQYF. The CDR3 bases are TGCGCCAGCAGCCAAGGTCGAGGGAACATTCAGTACTTC.

The chain uses TRBV29-1 and TRBJ2-3, with D possibly matching TRBD2 (6 bases). The CDR3 loop spans 12 amino acids. The V gene lost 7 bases and the J gene lost 2 bases, with 10 bases spanning the gap. CDR1 and CDR2 (germline): SQVTM, ANQGSEA. The CDR3 DNA is TGCAGCGGGGCGGGATTCACAGATACGCAGTATTTT. It yields the protein CSGAGFTDTQYF.

This clone was seen a few times. This sequence joins TRBV30 and TRBJ2-5; no reliable D call. The CDR3 is 16 amino acids. Germline CDR1 GTSNPN, CDR2 SVGIG (reference sequence). The V end was cut by 2 bases, the J end by 1 base, with 17 bases between. The CDR3 protein is CAWSSSGVGTQETQYF. CDR3 in DNA: TGTGCCTGGAGTAGTTCCGGCGTTGGCACCCAAGAGACCCAGTACTTC.

J is TRBJ1-2 and V is TRBV5-1; TRBD1 might be the D (5 bases). This CDR3 has 14 residues. V dropped 4 bases and J dropped 7 bases, with 17 bases sitting between them. Per germline, CDR1 SGHRS and CDR2 YFSETQ. In DNA, the CDR3 is TGCGCCAGCAGCGATGGGGACTTCACTTCTGGCTACACCTTC. Its translation is CASSDGDFTSGYTF.

The genes are TRBV30 and TRBJ1-1; perhaps TRBD1 as D (5 bases). Germline V lookup: CDR1 GTSNPN, CDR2 SVGIG (reference sequence). The CDR3 is made up of 16 amino acids. The germline V and J ends were trimmed by 0 bases and 5 bases, with 19 bases remaining between them. For the CDR3, the DNA is TGTGCCTGGAGTGTATCCAGGGTGGTGAGTAATACTGAAGCTTTCTTT. Its protein is CAWSVSRVVSNTEAFF.

This clone was detected only a few times. The V gene is TRBV5-1, the J gene TRBJ2-2; 9 bases are shared with TRBD1. Germline V gene data show CDR1 as SGHRS and CDR2 as YFSETQ. This CDR3 is built from 16 residues. V lost 2 bases and J lost 5; bases outside the gene matches: 7. CDR3 DNA sequence: TGCGCCAGCAGCTTCGGACCGGGACAGGGAACCGGGGAGCTGTTTTTT. Amino acids: CASSFGPGQGTGELFF.

V is TRBV30 and J is TRBJ1-1; D might be TRBD1 (5 bases). This CDR3 spans 12 amino acids. With 1 base removed from V and 3 bases from J, the gap between germline ends came to 6 bases. From germline, CDR1 is GTSNPN and CDR2 SVGIG (reference sequence). CDR3 sequence (DNA): TGTGCCTGGAGTGGACAGTACACTGAAGCTTTCTTT. Protein: CAWSGQYTEAFF. Together with reference TRBV30 and TRBJ1-1, the CDR3 gives the full variable domain: SQTIHQWPATLVQPVGSPLSLECTVEGTSNPNLYWYRQAAGRGLQLLFYSVGIGQISSEVPQNLSASRPQDRQFILSSKKLLLSDSGFYLCAWSGQYTEAFFGQGTRLTVV.

The chain combines TRBV19 with TRBJ1-6; 8 bases are shared with TRBD1. The CDR3 length is 14 residues. CDR1 and CDR2 (germline): LNHDA, SQIVND (reference sequence). V shed 2 bases and J 9 bases; nucleotides not matched to a gene: 3. CDR3 coding DNA: TGTGCCAGTAGTATATGGACAGGGACTTCACCCCTCCACTTT. Translated: CASSIWTGTSPLHF. The full variable domain, rest sourced from reference TRBV19 and TRBJ1-6, is DGGITQSPKYLFRKEGQNVTLSCEQNLNHDAMYWYRQDPGQGLRLIYYSQIVNDFQKGDIAEGYSVSREKKESFPLTVTSAQKNPTAFYLCASSIWTGTSPLHFGNGTRLTVT.

This clone has a handful of counts. The chain joins TRBV4-3 to TRBJ1-6; TRBD1 matches at 9 bases. This CDR3 is 15 amino acids long. Per the germline V gene, CDR1 is LGHNA and CDR2 is YSLEER. Trimming removed 5 bases from V and 9 bases from J; junction bases left unmatched: 8. The CDR3 nucleotides are TGCGCCAGCAGCATGCGGGACAGGGACGCTTCACCCCTCCACTTT. It encodes CASSMRDRDASPLHF.

The chain has TRBV10-3 and TRBJ2-5, with D perhaps matching TRBD1 (6 bases). Trimming stripped 3 bases from V and 5 bases from J, with 13 bases between. Looked up from germline, CDR1 is ENHRY and CDR2 is SYGVKD. There are 14 residues in the CDR3. Here the CDR3 reads CAISEYNRDETQYF. The DNA for the CDR3 is TGTGCCATCAGTGAATATAACAGGGATGAGACCCAGTACTTC.

The V and J genes are TRBV7-2 and TRBJ2-5; D is perhaps TRBD1 (5 bases). The V gene's germline CDR1 is SGHTA and CDR2 FQGNSA. With 3 bases removed from V and 5 bases from J, the gap between germline ends came to 13 bases. The CDR3 has 14 amino acids. This CDR3 is CASSFDRSTETQYF. Written as DNA, the CDR3 is TGTGCCAGCAGCTTCGACAGAAGTACGGAGACCCAGTACTTC.

This clone was picked up a small number of times. The chain joins TRBV28 to TRBJ2-1; no clear D gene. V was clipped by 5 bases and J by 4 bases, with 12 bases between them. In germline, CDR1 is MDHEN, CDR2 SYDVKM. This CDR3 has 14 residues. The CDR3 nucleotides read TGTGCCAGCAGTCTGGGAAATGCTTACAATGAGCAGTTCTTC. Translation gives CASSLGNAYNEQFF.

There are a few counts of this clone. This chain links TRBV15 with TRBJ2-7, with TRBD1 identical over 8 bases. The V gene end was trimmed by 3 bases and the J gene end by 2 bases; junction bases not matched to a gene: 9. Germline V gives CDR1 LNHNV, CDR2 YYDKDF (reference sequence). The length of the CDR3 is 16 residues. The CDR3 is CATSSTPGGFTYEQYF. The CDR3 DNA is TGTGCCACCAGCAGTACACCAGGGGGCTTCACCTACGAGCAGTACTTC.

The chain uses TRBV29-1 and TRBJ2-7, with unresolved D. V gave up 5 bases and J gave up 1 base, with 15 bases separating them. Germline V gene lookup returns CDR1 SQVTM and CDR2 ANQGSEA. The CDR3 loop spans 14 amino acids. The CDR3 reads CSVQYTGRSYEQYF. In DNA, the CDR3 is TGCAGCGTTCAATATACCGGCCGGTCCTACGAGCAGTACTTC.

The chain has TRBV30 and TRBJ2-3, with 8 bases that match TRBD2. Germline loops: CDR1 GTSNPN, CDR2 SVGIG (reference sequence). CDR3 length: 15 residues. Trimming removed 1 base from V and 2 bases from J; junction bases left unmatched: 5. CDR3 in DNA: TGTGCCTGGAGTGCACTAGCGGCCTTCACAGATACGCAGTATTTT. Its protein is CAWSALAAFTDTQYF.

This clone was counted only a few times. The chain uses TRBV30 and TRBJ2-5; TRBD1 is a possible D gene (6 bases). V shed 5 bases and J shed 5 bases, with 18 bases lying between them. The CDR3 length is 14 residues. Germline V lookup: CDR1 GTSNPN, CDR2 SVGIG (reference sequence). DNA for the CDR3: TGTGCCTGGTCGTTAAGGGGGTCCGCGGAGACCCAGTACTTC. Its translation: CAWSLRGSAETQYF.

This chain connects TRBV2 to TRBJ1-1, with D uncertain. V was trimmed by 8 bases and J by 1 base, leaving 11 bases between them. CDR1 and CDR2 (germline): SNHLY, FYNNEI. The CDR3 covers 13 residues. The CDR3, as DNA: TGTGCCAGCCTAAACAGAGGGAACACTGAAGCTTTCTTT. Protein sequence: CASLNRGNTEAFF.

Only a few counts were recorded for this clone. The J gene is TRBJ2-3, the V gene TRBV2, with 11 bases matching TRBD2. Germline trimming cut 8 bases from V and 5 bases from J; bases unmatched to any gene: 6. Germline CDR1 is SNHLY and CDR2 is FYNNEI. The CDR3 consists of 14 residues. In nucleotides, the CDR3 is TGTGCCAGCGCCGGGACTAGCGGTGGAGATACGCAGTATTTT. The encoded protein is CASAGTSGGDTQYF.

This clone was observed a handful of times. The chain has TRBV29-1 and TRBJ1-4, with a possible D match to TRBD1 (5 bases). V lost 6 bases and J 5 bases, leaving 10 bases between the germline ends. The CDR3 totals 12 residues. Germline lookup yields CDR1 SQVTM and CDR2 ANQGSEA. CDR3 protein: CSVTGLNEKLFF. The DNA for the CDR3 is TGCAGCGTCACAGGATTAAATGAAAAACTGTTTTTT.

This clone came up a few times. The chain carries TRBV27 and TRBJ2-5; TRBD1 matches 8 bases. The CDR3 totals 14 residues. J was trimmed by 4 bases and V by 3 bases; bases with no gene match: 4. CDR1 and CDR2 from the germline V gene are MNHEY and SMNVEV (reference sequence). CDR3 DNA: TGTGCCAGCAGTTTCAGGGGGCTCGGAGAGACCCAGTACTTC. Translation gives CASSFRGLGETQYF.

V is TRBV10-3 and J is TRBJ2-3, with D uncertain. Trimming stripped 3 bases from V and 5 bases from J, with 12 bases between. This CDR3 spans 14 amino acids. Germline CDR1 is ENHRY and CDR2 is SYGVKD. CDR3 loop: CAISDQQGLDTQYF. Here the CDR3 DNA reads TGTGCCATCAGTGATCAGCAAGGTTTAGATACGCAGTATTTT.